Following are 18 T cell receptor beta chains from one sample sequenced in a study of T cells in Graves' hyperthyroidism and ophthalmopathy. Amplification yielded TCR beta CDR3 regions, with RNA transcripts as the source. Carried out on the TCR CDR3, a first-round RT-PCR used the HTBI primer set. A single record per CDR3 protein comes from TCRdb applying MiXCR to the multiplex PCR reads. Among approximately 600,000 distinct CDR3 sequences listed, about 15% were seen once. Source material: blood. The receptors derive from a woman aged 25 to 45 with Graves' hyperthyroidism that later progressed to Graves' ophthalmopathy.

This clonotype was picked up many times. The rearrangement joins TRBV6-1 to TRBJ1-1, with TRBD1 identical over 9 bases. V lost 3 bases, J lost 5 bases, and 16 bases stayed unmatched. In germline, CDR1 is MNHNS, CDR2 SASEGT. The CDR3 covers 18 residues. CDR3: CASSETPQQGARGTEAFF. Written as DNA, the CDR3 is TGTGCCAGCAGTGAGACTCCTCAACAGGGGGCGAGGGGAACTGAAGCTTTCTTT.

This clonotype was seen a few times. V usage is TRBV19 and J usage is TRBJ1-1; 7 bases align to TRBD1. V lost 3 bases and J lost 4; bases outside the gene matches: 2. The CDR3 runs 13 residues. Germline V gives CDR1 LNHDA, CDR2 SQIVND (reference sequence). For the CDR3, the DNA is TGTGCCAGTAGTATCCCAGGGGGCACTGAAGCTTTCTTT. Its translation is CASSIPGGTEAFF.

This sequence joins TRBV4-1 and TRBJ1-2; D gene ambiguous. Trimming pared 1 base from V and 6 bases from J, leaving 12 bases between. CDR1 is MGHRA, CDR2 YSYEKL, per germline. The CDR3 is made up of 14 amino acids. The CDR3 bases are TGCGCCAGCAGCCAAGGAGCCGGACCACATGGCTACACCTTC. It encodes CASSQGAGPHGYTF.

This clonotype was observed a few times. V and J are TRBV20-1 and TRBJ2-7, with 7 bases that match TRBD1. The germline CDR1 and CDR2 sequences are DFQATT and SNEGSKA (reference sequence). V gave up 0 bases and J gave up 0 bases; unmatched junction bases: 5. The CDR3 consists of 15 residues. The chain's CDR3 is CSARDLAGGSYEQYF. The CDR3 coding sequence is TGCAGTGCTAGAGATTTGGCAGGGGGCTCCTACGAGCAGTACTTC.

The chain employs TRBV7-8 and TRBJ2-1; D is tentatively TRBD1 or TRBD2 (6 bases each). Trimming removed 5 bases from V and 6 bases from J, with 29 bases in between. This CDR3 is built from 19 residues. Germline CDR1 reads SGHVS; CDR2 reads FQNEAQ. The CDR3 spells CASSTNRGYRAVLRNEQFF. In nucleotides, the CDR3 is TGTGCCAGCAGCACAAATCGGGGGTACAGGGCCGTCCTCCGCAATGAGCAGTTCTTC.

On this clonotype itself: A much larger clone lies one base from this, so it may be a read error. The CDR3 ends on some other residue instead of the conserved phenylalanine or tryptophan, so this is likely a read error. V gene TRBV6-1 combines with J gene TRBJ2-5; TRBD2 agrees at 7 bases. The germline CDR1 and CDR2 sequences are MNHNS and SASEGT. This CDR3 is 14 amino acids long. Germline trimming cut 6 bases from V and 1 base from J; bases unmatched to any gene: 5. CDR3 in DNA: TGTGCCAGCAGAAACGGGGGGAGCCAAGAGACCCAGTACCTC. As protein: CASRNGGSQETQYL.

This clonotype was seen ten or more times. This chain links TRBV28 with TRBJ2-6, with TRBD1 identical over 7 bases. The CDR3 has 14 residues. The germline V gene has CDR1 MDHEN and CDR2 SYDVKM. Germline trimming cut 11 bases from V and 4 bases from J; bases unmatched to any gene: 8. The CDR3 DNA sequence: TGTGCCGTGGGACAGCCGGGAGGGGCCAACGTCCTGACTTTC. It encodes CAVGQPGGANVLTF.

The chain is built from TRBV19 and TRBJ2-7; D may match TRBD1 or TRBD2 (6 bases each). CDR3 length: 18 residues. Trimming removed 0 bases at V and 5 bases at J, with 23 bases between. CDR1 is LNHDA and CDR2 is SQIVND in the germline V gene (reference sequence). The CDR3 region has the DNA TGTGCCAGTAGTATAGACCATTTCGTGGGGGGCTCTCGGGACGAGCAGTACTTC. Protein: CASSIDHFVGGSRDEQYF.

The rearrangement uses TRBV4-3 and TRBJ2-5; weak D call: TRBD1 (5 bases). Germline loops: CDR1 LGHNA, CDR2 YSLEER. The CDR3 covers 14 residues. Trimming took 4 bases from V and 4 from J, leaving 13 bases between them. The CDR3 DNA sequence: TGCGCCAGCAGCCGGGGCGGAATACGAGAGACCCAGTACTTC. Its protein is CASSRGGIRETQYF.

This clonotype was seen repeatedly, ten times or more. The chain recombines TRBV29-1 with TRBJ2-5; perhaps TRBD2 as D (5 bases). Germline-derived CDR1 and CDR2 are SQVTM and ANQGSEA. This CDR3 comprises 13 residues. V was clipped by 0 bases and J by 4 bases, with 9 bases between them. For the CDR3, the DNA is TGCAGCGTTGAAGATCGGGCGGGAGAGACCCAGTACTTC. This sequence encodes CSVEDRAGETQYF.

This clonotype was counted at least ten times. Germline is not matched at one junction end, which may reflect a read error. The V and J genes are TRBV2 and TRBJ2-1; 10 bases match TRBD2. CDR1 SNHLY and CDR2 FYNNEI come from the germline V gene. The CDR3 covers 18 residues. The CDR3 sequence is CASGEEQAGGPIDNEQFF. For the CDR3, the DNA is TGTGCCAGCGGTGAAGAACAAGCGGGAGGGCCAATAGACAATGAGCAGTTCTTC.

This clonotype was recorded a few times. The CDR3 reads CASSYLSRHEQYF. In DNA, the CDR3 is TGTGCCAGCAGTTACTTGTCACGACACGAGCAGTACTTC. V usage is TRBV6-6 and J usage is TRBJ2-7; D is unclear. The CDR3 is made up of 13 amino acids. V dropped 1 base and J dropped 5 bases, with 9 bases sitting between them. Germline V gene lookup returns CDR1 MNHNY and CDR2 SVGAGI (reference sequence).

This sequence joins TRBV6-1 and TRBJ1-2; a weak D match, TRBD1 (5 bases). The CDR3 has 15 residues. The ends were cut back, 0 bases at V and 5 bases at J, with 13 bases in the middle. Germline values: CDR1 MNHNS, CDR2 SASEGT. The CDR3 here is CASSEAGRRGYGYTF. CDR3 bases: TGTGCCAGCAGTGAAGCAGGGCGAAGGGGTTATGGCTACACCTTC.

The J gene is TRBJ2-1, the V gene TRBV5-1; D may be TRBD2 (6 bases). CDR3 size: 15 residues. Between the trimmed V and J ends, which lost 2 bases and 8 bases, there was a span of 17 bases. Germline assignment: CDR1 SGHRS and CDR2 YFSETQ. CDR3 DNA sequence: TGCGCCAGCAGCTTATCCGGGACGCGGGAAGATGAGCAGTTCTTC. It codes for CASSLSGTREDEQFF. The full variable domain, rest sourced from reference TRBV5-1 and TRBJ2-1, is KAGVTQTPRYLIKTRGQQVTLSCSPISGHRSVSWYQQTPGQGLQFLFEYFSETQRNKGNFPGRFSGRQFSNSRSEMNVSTLELGDSALYLCASSLSGTREDEQFFGPGTRLTVL.

The sample holds many counts of this clonotype. This chain uses TRBV18 with TRBJ2-7; D ambiguous. From germline, CDR1 is KGHSH and CDR2 LQKENI. The CDR3 is 12 residues long. V lost 3 bases, J lost 1 base, and 4 bases lay in between. CDR3 in amino acids: CASSPQSYEQYF. The CDR3 region has the DNA TGTGCCAGCTCACCTCAATCCTACGAGCAGTACTTC.

In its sample, this clonotype was seen many times. The J gene is TRBJ2-5, the V gene TRBV12-3 or TRBV12-4, with 9 bases identical to TRBD1. This CDR3 is built from 17 residues. V shed 3 bases and J 5 bases; nucleotides not matched to a gene: 13. CDR3 protein: CASSLGQLTGGGETQYF. CDR3 DNA: TGTGCCAGCAGTTTGGGACAGCTTACAGGGGGCGGCGAGACCCAGTACTTC.

This clonotype came up many times. The chain has TRBV13 and TRBJ2-7; 12 positions match TRBD2. Per the germline V gene, CDR1 is PRHDT and CDR2 is FYEKMQ (reference sequence). The CDR3 has 16 residues. The V and J ends lost 5 bases and 1 base, in that order; junction bases with no gene match: 6. The CDR3 loop reads CASSGGGTSGSYEQYF. The DNA of the CDR3 is TGTGCCAGCAGCGGCGGAGGGACTAGCGGGTCCTACGAGCAGTACTTC. Full variable domain (rest looked up from reference TRBV13 and TRBJ2-7): AAGVIQSPRHLIKEKRETATLKCYPIPRHDTVYWYQQGPGQDPQFLISFYEKMQSDKGSIPDRFSAQQFSDYHSELNMSSLELGDSALYFCASSGGGTSGSYEQYFGPGTRLTVT.

This clonotype was detected only a few times. The rearrangement links TRBV5-1 to TRBJ2-7, with 14 bases aligning to TRBD2. This CDR3 has 15 residues. Germline V gives CDR1 SGHRS, CDR2 YFSETQ. The V gene end was trimmed by 4 bases and the J gene end by 4 bases; junction bases not matched to a gene: 4. DNA for the CDR3: TGCGCCAGCAGCGGGGGACTAGCGGGGGTATACGAGCAGTACTTC. It codes for CASSGGLAGVYEQYF.